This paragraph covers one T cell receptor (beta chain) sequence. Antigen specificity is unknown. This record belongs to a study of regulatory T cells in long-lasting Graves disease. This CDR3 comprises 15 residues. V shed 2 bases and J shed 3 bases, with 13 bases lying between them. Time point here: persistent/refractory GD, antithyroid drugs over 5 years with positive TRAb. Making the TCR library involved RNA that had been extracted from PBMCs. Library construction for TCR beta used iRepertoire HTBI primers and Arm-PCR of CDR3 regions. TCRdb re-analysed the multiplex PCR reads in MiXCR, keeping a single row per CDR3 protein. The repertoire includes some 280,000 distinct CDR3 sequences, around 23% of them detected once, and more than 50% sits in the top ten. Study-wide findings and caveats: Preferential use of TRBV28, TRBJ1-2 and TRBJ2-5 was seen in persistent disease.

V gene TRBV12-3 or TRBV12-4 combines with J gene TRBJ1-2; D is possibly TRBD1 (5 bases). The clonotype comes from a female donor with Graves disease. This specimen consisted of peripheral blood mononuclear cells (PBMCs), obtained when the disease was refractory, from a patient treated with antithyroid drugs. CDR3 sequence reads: CASSLSGGLHYGYTF. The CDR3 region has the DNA TGTGCCAGCAGTTTATCGGGGGGACTGCACTATGGCTACACCTTC.